A selection of T cell receptor beta chains follows, all from one sample in a study of T cells in Graves' hyperthyroidism and ophthalmopathy. TCRdb processed the multiplex PCR reads anew with MiXCR; each CDR3 protein has one entry. The sample shows 300,000 to 450,000 distinct CDR3 sequences, about 25% of them seen only once. The source material was blood. These receptors all come from a man aged 50 to 59 with Graves' hyperthyroidism. CDR3s leave out the opening cysteine and the closing phenylalanine or tryptophan.

>TRBJ1-1|TRBV5-1
ASSLGGTNTEAF
>TRBJ2-1|TRBV20-1
SARDWQHPDNEQF
>TRBJ2-5|TRBV20-1
SASGPLAGEETQY
>TRBJ1-2|TRBV6-1
ASSQLRGSRGYT
>TRBJ1-4|TRBV7-6
ASSAASGDFNEKLF
>TRBJ1-2|TRBV12-3/TRBV12-4
ASTPGRHYGYT
>TRBJ2-1|TRBV2
ASSEYPYNEQF
>TRBJ2-1|TRBV2
ASSYYRILNEQF
>TRBJ2-1|TRBV6-1
ASSLPGTDNEQF
>TRBJ1-5|TRBV12-3/TRBV12-4
ASSSGTGGLNQPQH
>TRBJ1-1|TRBV3-1
ASSQSTGGF
>TRBJ2-5|TRBV11-2
ASSLVGGGVRQETQY
>TRBJ2-1|TRBV3-1
ASRTGSSSYNEQF